The entry below describes one T cell receptor (beta chain). Its matching antigen is unknown. The data originate from a study of T cells in Graves' hyperthyroidism and ophthalmopathy. The CDR3 regions of TCR beta were amplified from RNA transcripts. An initial round of RT-PCR targeting the TCR CDR3 relied on the HTBI primer set. TCRdb analysed the multiplex PCR reads with MiXCR anew, one entry per CDR3 protein. The table has some 600,000 distinct CDR3 sequences, about 15% seen once. Findings and caveats of the study: Peripheral blood also featured most of the thyroid clonotypes expanded above 0.001.

Looked up from germline, CDR1 is MGHRA and CDR2 is YSYEKL. V lost 1 base and J 4 bases, leaving 10 bases between the germline ends. This CDR3 has 15 amino acids. This TCR derives from a woman in her 30s with Graves' hyperthyroidism that later progressed to Graves' ophthalmopathy. V gene TRBV4-1 combines with J gene TRBJ2-2; D gene uncertain. Sequenced input: blood. The CDR3 sequence: CASSQAAQSTGELFF. CDR3 DNA: TGCGCCAGCAGCCAAGCTGCCCAGAGCACCGGGGAGCTGTTTTTT.